In its sample, the clone carrying this T cell receptor (beta chain) was seen many times. The antigen remains undetermined. The data belong to a study of CD8 T cells in ankylosing spondylitis. CDR3 length: 16 residues. Per germline, CDR1 MNHEY and CDR2 SVGEGT. Germline trimming cut 4 bases from V and 0 bases from J; bases unmatched to any gene: 3. TCRdb redid the calling of the 5' RACE reads with MiXCR, one entry per CDR3 protein. The sample records fewer than 550,000 distinct CDR3 sequences, approximately 5% being singletons. Study results and limitations: Significant enrichment of disease-linked clones was reportedly seen in matched ankylosing spondylitis synovial fluid. Characteristic of ankylosing spondylitis blood, it appeared, was a TCR beta motif comprising several highly homologous variants.

Sequenced sample: blood, either unsorted or a sorted T cell fraction (not recorded which). V gene TRBV6-2 or TRBV6-3 combines with J gene TRBJ2-7, with TRBD2 matching over 13 bases. The TCR sequence derives from a male donor with ankylosing spondylitis. This CDR3 is CASSSRLAGGSYEQYF. CDR3 sequence (DNA): TGTGCCAGCAGTTCAAGACTAGCGGGGGGCTCCTACGAGCAGTACTTC.